This T cell receptor beta chain was sequenced in a study of control samples from healthy donors and cancer patients. Sequencing was performed with immunoSEQ multiplex PCR; in TCRdb, only in-frame clones are kept and a portion is missing. In the table there are about 180,000 clones, around 87% of which are singletons. This CDR3 region has 16 residues. Germline CDR1 and CDR2: SGHTA and FQGNSA. With 6 bases clipped from V and 1 base from J, the junction kept 6 bases outside the gene matches. This receptor was identified in a woman in her forties or fifties in good health. Material for sequencing was blood. This chain joins TRBV7-2 and TRBJ2-2, with 9 bases matching TRBD1. The CDR3 is CASRTTGGQNTGELFF. In DNA form, the CDR3 reads TGTGCCAGCAGGACCACAGGGGGCCAGAACACCGGGGAGCTGTTTTTT.